The 14 T cell receptor beta chains below all came from one sample that was sequenced in a study of blood T cell repertoires in COVID-19. The data were produced by immunoSEQ multiplex PCR, yet TCRdb's version contains in-frame clones alone and is incomplete. The sample shows approximately 250,000 clones, roughly 90% of them seen only once. The sequencing input was PBMCs or T cells enriched from blood (not recorded which). The receptors here all came from a man aged 40-49 years who had been exposed to COVID-19.

The V call is TRBV7-9, the J call TRBJ2-3; maybe TRBD2 (5 bases). Germline CDR1 reads SEHNR; CDR2 reads FQNEAQ (reference sequence). Trimming took off 4 bases at V and 4 bases at J, with 15 bases between the two ends. This CDR3 has 15 residues. The CDR3 nucleotides are TGTGCCAGCAGCTCGGACTTGCTTAACGCAGATACGCAGTATTTT. Translating gives CASSSDLLNADTQYF.

The chain couples TRBV24-1 to TRBJ2-7; 8 bases fit TRBD2. CDR3 length: 17 residues. Trimming cost V 1 base and J 6 bases; bases outside gene matches: 13. Germline V gene data show CDR1 as KGHDR and CDR2 as SFDVKD. For the CDR3, the DNA is TGTGCCACCAGTGATTTTCCTGAGCGGGAGTATTCTGGCGAGCAGTACTTC. It is translated as CATSDFPEREYSGEQYF.

The chain links TRBV28 to TRBJ2-1; TRBD1 aligns across 9 bases. The CDR3 sequence is 16 residues long. V trimming: 1 base; J trimming: 4 bases; junction bases outside the gene matches: 5. Germline CDR1 and CDR2: MDHEN and SYDVKM. CDR3 DNA sequence: TGTGCCAGCAGTTTATTTGGGGGACAGGGTTACAATGAGCAGTTCTTC. It specifies CASSLFGGQGYNEQFF.

As DNA, the CDR3 is TGTGCCAGCAGCTTACGAGGGGGCGAAGAGACCCAGTACTTC. This codes for CASSLRGGEETQYF. The chain is built from TRBV11-3 and TRBJ2-5; 7 positions agree with TRBD1. From germline, CDR1 is SGHNT and CDR2 YENEEA. This CDR3 comprises 14 residues. Germline trimming cut 2 bases from V and 3 bases from J; bases unmatched to any gene: 3.

CDR3 DNA sequence: TGTGCCAGCGGACAGGGGGTCAACACCGGGGAGCTGTTTTTT. This encodes CASGQGVNTGELFF. The gene calls are TRBV2 and TRBJ2-2; 10 positions match TRBD1. Germline CDR1 is SNHLY and CDR2 is FYNNEI. The CDR3 is 14 amino acids. After removal of 8 bases from V and 2 bases from J, the junction contained 2 bases not matched to a gene.

The chain employs TRBV29-1 and TRBJ2-3, with TRBD2 matching over 13 bases. Germline values: CDR1 SQVTM, CDR2 ANQGSEA. The CDR3 runs 13 residues. V trimming: 7 bases; J trimming: 6 bases; junction bases outside the gene matches: 4. CDR3 protein: CSGRTSGSDTQYF. For the CDR3, the DNA is TGCAGCGGCAGGACTAGCGGGAGTGATACGCAGTATTTT.

This rearrangement joins TRBV5-1 to TRBJ2-7; D is possibly TRBD2 (6 bases). Germline values: CDR1 SGHRS, CDR2 YFSETQ. The CDR3 contains 13 residues. Trimming left V 5 bases short and J 6 bases short, with 15 bases between. CDR3 DNA: TGCGCCAGCAGGAAACGGGAGAAGGGCGAGCAGTACTTC. Translated: CASRKREKGEQYF.

V and J are TRBV27 and TRBJ1-1; no firm D call. This CDR3 region has 14 residues. Germline V gene data show CDR1 as MNHEY and CDR2 as SMNVEV (reference sequence). V lost 2 bases, J lost 4 bases, and 11 bases lay in between. The chain's CDR3 is CASSLLTGATEAFF. Here the CDR3 DNA reads TGTGCCAGCAGTTTACTTACGGGTGCCACTGAAGCTTTCTTT.

The chain joins TRBV11-1 to TRBJ1-1; no definite D call. CDR1 is SGHAT and CDR2 is FQDESV in the germline V gene (reference sequence). The CDR3 covers 13 residues. V was shortened by 3 bases and J by 0 bases, with 5 bases between the two germline ends. The CDR3 coding sequence is TGTGCCAGCAGCTTTTTATTGAACACTGAAGCTTTCTTT. It is translated as CASSFLLNTEAFF.

This sequence joins TRBV7-9 and TRBJ2-1, with 8 bases matching TRBD1. J gave up 8 bases and V 6 bases, and 15 bases lay outside the gene matches. CDR1 SEHNR and CDR2 FQNEAQ come from the germline V gene (reference sequence). The CDR3 has 16 residues. Written as DNA, the CDR3 is TGTGCCAGCAGACAACGGACAGGGTATGGAGGGGATGAGCAGTTCTTC. Its protein is CASRQRTGYGGDEQFF.

In nucleotides, the CDR3 is TGTGCCAGCATGCCGGGGGGGAACAACTATGGCTACACCTTC. Protein sequence: CASMPGGNNYGYTF. The J gene is TRBJ1-2, the V gene TRBV2; D is perhaps TRBD1 (5 bases). CDR3 size: 14 residues. V was shortened by 7 bases and J by 2 bases, with 14 bases between the two germline ends. Germline V gene sequence: CDR1 SNHLY, CDR2 FYNNEI.

This sequence joins TRBV13 and TRBJ2-7; 11 bases are shared with TRBD1. The V gene's germline CDR1 is PRHDT and CDR2 FYEKMQ (reference sequence). Germline trimming cut 6 bases from V and 6 bases from J; bases unmatched to any gene: 13. The CDR3 has 16 amino acids. The CDR3 reads CASSQLGQGVGGEQYF. CDR3 DNA sequence: TGTGCCAGCAGTCAATTGGGACAGGGGGTAGGGGGCGAGCAGTACTTC. Using reference TRBV13 and TRBJ2-7 for the parts outside the CDR3, the full variable domain is AAGVIQSPRHLIKEKRETATLKCYPIPRHDTVYWYQQGPGQDPQFLISFYEKMQSDKGSIPDRFSAQQFSDYHSELNMSSLELGDSALYFCASSQLGQGVGGEQYFGPGTRLTVT.

The genes are TRBV27 and TRBJ2-5, with 9 bases aligning to TRBD2. The CDR3 has 14 amino acids. Germline assignment: CDR1 MNHEY and CDR2 SMNVEV (reference sequence). Germline trimming cut 5 bases from V and 5 bases from J; bases unmatched to any gene: 6. The CDR3: CASSRREGPETQYF. The CDR3 bases are TGTGCCAGCAGTAGGCGGGAGGGCCCGGAGACCCAGTACTTC.

The rearrangement uses TRBV30 and TRBJ1-2; D is unclear. The CDR3 has 13 residues. Between the trimmed V and J ends, which lost 0 bases and 6 bases, there was a span of 11 bases. CDR1 and CDR2 from the germline V gene are GTSNPN and SVGIG (reference sequence). The CDR3 sequence is CAWSVDLGHGYTF. CDR3 sequence (DNA): TGTGCCTGGAGTGTAGACCTGGGCCATGGCTACACCTTC.